This T cell receptor beta chain was documented in a study of CD8+CD57+ T cells in acquired aplastic anemia. Trimming removed 4 bases from V and 0 bases from J; junction bases left unmatched: 7. Germline V gives CDR1 WNHNN, CDR2 SYGVQD (reference sequence). The CDR3 is 17 residues long. The template used for profiling TCR beta VDJ and CDR3 was genomic DNA. TCRdb reprocessed the reads via MiXCR and lists one record per CDR3 protein. The top ten hold 0.82% of the sample, which has under 500,000 distinct CDR3 sequences, approximately 33% seen once. With respect to this clonotype: Its specificity is not known.

Patients sequenced had flow cytometry evidence of CD8+CD57+ cell expansion. Whole-study results and caveats: Under 35 was the count of CD8+ CDR3 sequences that patients shared with controls. CD8+ Simpson's diversity showed no significant patient-control difference.

Sequencing input: sorted CD4+, CD8+, or CD8+CD57+ T cells (not recorded which) from PBMCs. The clonotype originates from a human donor with aplastic anemia. This chain connects TRBV10-1 to TRBJ2-7, with TRBD2 matching over 12 bases. The DNA for the CDR3 is TGCGCCAGCAGTGTGGGGCTAGCGGGAGGGAGCTCCTACGAGCAGTACTTC. Protein product: CASSVGLAGGSSYEQYF.